A single sample is the source of the 7 T cell receptor beta chains below, sequenced in a study of cytomegalovirus exposure and HLA in healthy donors. Primers: 60 Vbeta forward and 13 Jbeta reverse. Clones were read by immunoSEQ multiplex PCR, and TCRdb kept only the in-frame ones, dropping some. This table has some 97,000 clones, approximately 73% appearing once. Sequenced: PBMCs. The receptors shown here come from a woman aged 50 to 60 in good health and CMV-seropositive.

The gene calls are TRBV7-8 and TRBJ2-7; no reliable D call. The V end was cut by 1 base, the J end by 3 bases, with 7 bases between. The germline CDR1 and CDR2 sequences are SGHVS and FQNEAQ. This CDR3 is built from 13 residues. CDR3 nucleotide sequence: TGTGCCAGCAGCTTAGGCAGAAACTACGAGCAGTACTTC. The encoded protein is CASSLGRNYEQYF.

The chain uses TRBV20-1 and TRBJ1-1; 8 bases are a match to TRBD1. This CDR3 spans 11 amino acids. Looked up from germline, CDR1 is DFQATT and CDR2 is SNEGSKA (reference sequence). The CDR3 DNA is TGCGCCAGGGGGCTGGAGACTGAAGCTTTCTTT. Amino acid sequence: CARGLETEAFF.

The V gene is TRBV2, the J gene TRBJ2-2; 7 positions agree with TRBD2. Germline CDR1 and CDR2: SNHLY and FYNNEI. The CDR3 loop spans 15 amino acids. After removal of 3 bases from V and 4 bases from J, the junction contained 5 bases not matched to a gene. CDR3 DNA: TGTGCCAGCAGTGATTTTGCGGGGGTCACCGGGGAGCTGTTTTTT. Translating gives CASSDFAGVTGELFF.

This clone is medium-sized by share. CDR3 in amino acids: CATGQGVGYTF. The CDR3, as DNA: TGTGCCACCGGACAGGGAGTAGGCTACACCTTC. The chain uses TRBV19 and TRBJ1-2; TRBD1 agrees at 8 bases. Losses at the gene ends were 10 bases for V and 8 bases for J; bases not matched to a gene: 6. The CDR3 contains 11 residues. Germline V gene data show CDR1 as LNHDA and CDR2 as SQIVND (reference sequence).

V gene TRBV5-6 combines with J gene TRBJ1-2; 7 bases match TRBD1. In germline, CDR1 is SGHDT, CDR2 YYEEEE. V trimming: 2 bases; J trimming: 4 bases; junction bases outside the gene matches: 5. The CDR3 is 14 amino acids. The CDR3 loop is CASSFGTASYGYTF. The DNA for the CDR3 is TGTGCCAGCAGCTTCGGGACAGCGAGCTATGGCTACACCTTC.

The chain carries TRBV5-1 and TRBJ2-5, with TRBD1 matching over 7 bases. V gave up 4 bases and J gave up 7 bases; unmatched junction bases: 16. Looked up from germline, CDR1 is SGHRS and CDR2 is YFSETQ. This CDR3 has 16 residues. The CDR3 spells CASSLGQAVGSRTQYF. As DNA, the CDR3 is TGCGCCAGCAGCCTCGGACAGGCGGTTGGTTCGCGGACCCAGTACTTC.

The chain uses TRBV4-2 and TRBJ2-7; TRBD2 matches at 7 bases. Germline V gene data show CDR1 as LGHNA and CDR2 as YNFKEQ. The CDR3 loop spans 16 amino acids. V trimming: 4 bases; J trimming: 1 base; junction bases outside the gene matches: 10. The CDR3 DNA follows: TGTGCCAGCAGCCCAAGATTTAGCGGGCCTTCCTACGAGCAGTACTTC. Its protein is CASSPRFSGPSYEQYF.